This record concerns one T cell receptor beta chain sequence. Because the CDR3 is missing its conserved closing phenylalanine or tryptophan, this is likely a read error. It is unclear where the CDR3 begins or ends on the DNA, so no DNA is shown, and the CDR3 is as TCRdb lists it. The sample comes from a study of blood T cell repertoires in COVID-19. For the study at large: Acute and convalescent COVID-19 specimens originated in the United States, Italy and Spain. PBMCs, B-cell-depleted T cells, or T cells provided the cDNA or gDNA that made up the material.

In the original analysis: It was from reference gene primer amplification that nucleated cell counts were estimated. TCRdb's copy holds only in-frame clones and misses some; the assay was immunoSEQ multiplex PCR. V, J and clone size derive from that table, while D and trimming were established from the DNA sequence. The sample yields around 250,000 clones, roughly 79% seen once. All recovered Cohort 3 donors got two negative PCRs, got clearance, or saw symptom resolution. Sample: PBMCs or T cells enriched from blood (not recorded which). This TCR came from a man aged 40-49 years who had recovered from COVID-19.

The CDR3 here is CASGPSGPSREPLLR. The chain has TRBV27 and TRBJ2-7; the tabulated D call, TRBD2, remains unverified against the DNA. The CDR3 totals 15 residues, both ends included. Germline values: CDR1 MNHEY, CDR2 SMNVEV (reference sequence).